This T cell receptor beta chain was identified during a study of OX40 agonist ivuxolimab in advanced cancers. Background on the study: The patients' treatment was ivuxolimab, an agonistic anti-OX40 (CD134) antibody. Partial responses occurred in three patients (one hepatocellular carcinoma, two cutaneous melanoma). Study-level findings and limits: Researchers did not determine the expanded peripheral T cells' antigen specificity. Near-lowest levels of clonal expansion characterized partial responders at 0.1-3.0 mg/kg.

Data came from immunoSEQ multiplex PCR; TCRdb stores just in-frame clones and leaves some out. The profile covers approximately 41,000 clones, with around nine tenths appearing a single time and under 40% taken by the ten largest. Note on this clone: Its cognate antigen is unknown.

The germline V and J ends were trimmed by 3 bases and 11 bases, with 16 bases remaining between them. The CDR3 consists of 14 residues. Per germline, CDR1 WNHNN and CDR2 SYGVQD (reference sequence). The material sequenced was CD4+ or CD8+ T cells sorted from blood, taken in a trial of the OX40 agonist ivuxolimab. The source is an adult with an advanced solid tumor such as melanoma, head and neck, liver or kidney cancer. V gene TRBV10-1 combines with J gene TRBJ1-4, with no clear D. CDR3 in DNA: TGCGCCAGCAGTGATGCTAGCGAAACGGACAAACTGTTTTTT. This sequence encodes CASSDASETDKLFF.